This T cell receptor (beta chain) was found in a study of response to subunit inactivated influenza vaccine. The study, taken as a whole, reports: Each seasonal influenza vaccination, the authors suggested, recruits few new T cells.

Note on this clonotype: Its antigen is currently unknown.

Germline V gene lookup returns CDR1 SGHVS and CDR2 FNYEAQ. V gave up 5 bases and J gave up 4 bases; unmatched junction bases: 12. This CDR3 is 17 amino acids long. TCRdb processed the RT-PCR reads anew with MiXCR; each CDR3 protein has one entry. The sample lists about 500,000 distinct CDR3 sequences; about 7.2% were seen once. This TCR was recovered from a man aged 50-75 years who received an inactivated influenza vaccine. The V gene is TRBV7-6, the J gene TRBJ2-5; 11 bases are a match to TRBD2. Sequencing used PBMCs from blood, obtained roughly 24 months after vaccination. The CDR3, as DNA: TGTGCCAGCAGCGTCATAGCGGGAGGGAGGATCGGAGAGACCCAGTACTTC. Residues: CASSVIAGGRIGETQYF.